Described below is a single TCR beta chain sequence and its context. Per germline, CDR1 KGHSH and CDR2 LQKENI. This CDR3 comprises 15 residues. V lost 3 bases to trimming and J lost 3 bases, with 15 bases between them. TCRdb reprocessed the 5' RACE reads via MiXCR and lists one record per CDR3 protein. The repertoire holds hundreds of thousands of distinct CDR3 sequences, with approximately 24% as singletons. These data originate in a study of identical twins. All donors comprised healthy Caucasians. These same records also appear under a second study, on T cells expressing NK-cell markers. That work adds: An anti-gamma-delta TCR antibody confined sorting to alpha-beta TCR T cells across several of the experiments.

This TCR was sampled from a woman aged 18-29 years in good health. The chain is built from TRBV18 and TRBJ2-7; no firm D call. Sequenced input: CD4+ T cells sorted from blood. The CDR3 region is CASSPNGPRIYEQYF. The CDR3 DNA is TGTGCCAGCTCACCTAACGGCCCGCGAATCTACGAGCAGTACTTC.